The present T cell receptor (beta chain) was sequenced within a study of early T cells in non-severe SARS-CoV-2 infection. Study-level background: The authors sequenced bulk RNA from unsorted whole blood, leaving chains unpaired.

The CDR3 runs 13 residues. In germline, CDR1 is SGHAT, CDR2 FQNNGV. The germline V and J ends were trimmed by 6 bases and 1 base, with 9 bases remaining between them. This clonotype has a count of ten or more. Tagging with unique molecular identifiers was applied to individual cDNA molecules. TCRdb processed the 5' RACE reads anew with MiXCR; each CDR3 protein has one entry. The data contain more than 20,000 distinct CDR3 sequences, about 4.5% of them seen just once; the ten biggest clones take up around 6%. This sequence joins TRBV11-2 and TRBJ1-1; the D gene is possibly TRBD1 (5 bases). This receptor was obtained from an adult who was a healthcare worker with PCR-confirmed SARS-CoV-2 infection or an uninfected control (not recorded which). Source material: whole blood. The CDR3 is CASRWDRNTEAFF. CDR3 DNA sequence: TGTGCCAGCAGGTGGGACCGGAACACTGAAGCTTTCTTT.